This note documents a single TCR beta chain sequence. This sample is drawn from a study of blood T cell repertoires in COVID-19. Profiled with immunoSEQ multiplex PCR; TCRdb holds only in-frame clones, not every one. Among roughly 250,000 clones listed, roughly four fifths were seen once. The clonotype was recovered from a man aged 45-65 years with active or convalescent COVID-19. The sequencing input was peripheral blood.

This CDR3 reads CASSLSAGINEKLFF. CDR3 nucleotide sequence: TGTGCCAGCAGTTTATCAGCAGGGATTAATGAAAAACTGTTTTTT. The rearrangement uses TRBV28 and TRBJ1-4; D may be TRBD1 (5 bases). Trimming stripped 1 base from V and 4 bases from J, with 10 bases between. The germline gives CDR1 MDHEN, CDR2 SYDVKM. CDR3 length: 15 amino acids.